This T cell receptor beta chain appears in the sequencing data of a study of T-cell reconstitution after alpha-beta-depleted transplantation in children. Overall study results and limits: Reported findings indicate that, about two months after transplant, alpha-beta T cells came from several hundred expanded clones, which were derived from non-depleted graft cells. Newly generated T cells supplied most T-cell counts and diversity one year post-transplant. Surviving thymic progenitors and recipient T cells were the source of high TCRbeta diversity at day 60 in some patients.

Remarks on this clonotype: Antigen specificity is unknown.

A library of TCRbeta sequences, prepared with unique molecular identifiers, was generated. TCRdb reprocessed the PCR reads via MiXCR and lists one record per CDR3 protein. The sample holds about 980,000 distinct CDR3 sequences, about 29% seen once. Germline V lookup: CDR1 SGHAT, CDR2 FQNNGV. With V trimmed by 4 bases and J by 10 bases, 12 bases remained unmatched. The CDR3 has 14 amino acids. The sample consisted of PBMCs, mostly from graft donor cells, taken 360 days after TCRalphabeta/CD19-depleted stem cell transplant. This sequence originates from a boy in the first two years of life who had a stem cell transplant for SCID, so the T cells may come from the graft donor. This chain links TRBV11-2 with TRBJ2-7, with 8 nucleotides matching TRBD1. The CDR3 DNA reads TGTGCCAGCAGCTCCCCCGGGACAGGCTCACTTCAGTACTTC. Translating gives CASSSPGTGSLQYF.